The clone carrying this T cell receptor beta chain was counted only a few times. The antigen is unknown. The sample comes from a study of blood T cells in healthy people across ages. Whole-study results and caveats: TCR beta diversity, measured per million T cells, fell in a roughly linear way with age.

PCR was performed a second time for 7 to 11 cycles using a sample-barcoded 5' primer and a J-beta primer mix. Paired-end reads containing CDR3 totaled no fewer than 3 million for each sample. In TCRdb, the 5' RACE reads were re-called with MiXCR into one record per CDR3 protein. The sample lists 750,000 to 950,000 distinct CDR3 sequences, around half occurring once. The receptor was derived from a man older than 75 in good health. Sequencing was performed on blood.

The CDR3 DNA is TGTGCCAGCACCGCCCGTATAGCGGGAGTCAGATACGCGTATTTT. This encodes CASTARIAGVRYAYF. This chain uses TRBV11-2 with TRBJ2-3; 9 nucleotides match TRBD2. Germline V gene lookup returns CDR1 SGHAT and CDR2 FQNNGV. With 7 bases clipped from V and 14 bases from J, the junction kept 19 bases outside the gene matches. This CDR3 spans 15 amino acids.